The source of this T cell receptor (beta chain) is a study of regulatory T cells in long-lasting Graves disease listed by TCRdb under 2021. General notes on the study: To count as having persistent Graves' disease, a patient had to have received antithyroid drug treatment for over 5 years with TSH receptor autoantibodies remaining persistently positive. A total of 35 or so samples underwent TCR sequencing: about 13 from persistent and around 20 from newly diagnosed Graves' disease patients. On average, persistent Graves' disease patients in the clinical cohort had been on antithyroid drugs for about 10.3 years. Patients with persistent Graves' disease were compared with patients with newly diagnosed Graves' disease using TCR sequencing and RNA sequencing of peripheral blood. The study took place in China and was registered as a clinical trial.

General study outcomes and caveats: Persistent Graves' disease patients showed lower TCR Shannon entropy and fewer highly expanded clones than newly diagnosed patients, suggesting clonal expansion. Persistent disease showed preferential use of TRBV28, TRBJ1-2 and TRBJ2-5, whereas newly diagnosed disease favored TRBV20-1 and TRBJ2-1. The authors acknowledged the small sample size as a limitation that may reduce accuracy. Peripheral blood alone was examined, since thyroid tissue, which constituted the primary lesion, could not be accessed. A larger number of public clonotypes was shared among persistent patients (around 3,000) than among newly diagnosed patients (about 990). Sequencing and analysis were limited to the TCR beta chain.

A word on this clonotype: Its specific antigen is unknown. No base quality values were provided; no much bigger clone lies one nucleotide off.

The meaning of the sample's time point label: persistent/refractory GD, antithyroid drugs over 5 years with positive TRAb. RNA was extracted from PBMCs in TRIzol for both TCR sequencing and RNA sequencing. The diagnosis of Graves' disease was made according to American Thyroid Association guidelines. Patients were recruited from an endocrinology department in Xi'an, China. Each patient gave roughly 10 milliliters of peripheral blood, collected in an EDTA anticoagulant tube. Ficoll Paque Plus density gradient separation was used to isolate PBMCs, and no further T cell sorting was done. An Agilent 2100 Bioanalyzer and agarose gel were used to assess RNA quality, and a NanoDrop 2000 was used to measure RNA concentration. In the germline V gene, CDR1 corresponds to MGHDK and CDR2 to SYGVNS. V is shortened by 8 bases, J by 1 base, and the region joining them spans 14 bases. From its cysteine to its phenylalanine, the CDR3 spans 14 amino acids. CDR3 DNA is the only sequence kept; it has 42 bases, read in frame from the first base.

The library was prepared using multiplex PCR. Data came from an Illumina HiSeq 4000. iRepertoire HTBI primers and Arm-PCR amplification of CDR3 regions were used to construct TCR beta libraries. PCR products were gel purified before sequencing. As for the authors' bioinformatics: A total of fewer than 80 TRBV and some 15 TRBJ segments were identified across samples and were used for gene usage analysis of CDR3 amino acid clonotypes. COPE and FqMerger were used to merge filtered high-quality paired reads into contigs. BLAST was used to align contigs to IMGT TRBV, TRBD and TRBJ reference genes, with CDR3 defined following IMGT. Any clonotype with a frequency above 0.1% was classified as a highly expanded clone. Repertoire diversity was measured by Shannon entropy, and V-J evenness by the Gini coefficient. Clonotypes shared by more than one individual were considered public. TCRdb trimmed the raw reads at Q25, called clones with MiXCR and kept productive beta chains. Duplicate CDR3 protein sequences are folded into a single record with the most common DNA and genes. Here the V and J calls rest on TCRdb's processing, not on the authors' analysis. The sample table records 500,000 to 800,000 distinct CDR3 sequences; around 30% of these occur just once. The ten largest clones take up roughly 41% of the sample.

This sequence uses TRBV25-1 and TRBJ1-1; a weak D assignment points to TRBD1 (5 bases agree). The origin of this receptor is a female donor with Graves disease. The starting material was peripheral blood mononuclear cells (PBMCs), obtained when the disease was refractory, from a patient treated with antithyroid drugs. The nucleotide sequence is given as TGTGCCAGCGGGGCGGGGCAGCCGAACACTGAAGCTTTCTTT. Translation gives CASGAGQPNTEAFF.